A selection of T cell receptor beta chains follows, all from one sample in a study of neurological immune-mediated disorders. Using its own MiXCR run on the 5' RACE reads, TCRdb lists one record per CDR3 protein. The repertoire holds under 130,000 distinct CDR3 sequences, with less than 14% as singletons. Material: PBMCs. These TCRs come from a female donor with HTLV-1-associated myelopathy (HAM/TSP). Both conserved end residues are part of each CDR3. The order of the fields is D gene, clone size, J gene, V gene, CDR3 protein, CDR3 DNA. D genes are given only for firm matches. The listing skips clone size in some rows; elsewhere it reads once, few, many or a size class.

TRBD1 NA TRBJ1-2 TRBV5-1 CASSSGGTGNIYTF TGCGCCAGCAGCTCAGGGGGGACAGGGAATATTTACACCTTC
NA many TRBJ2-1 TRBV5-1 CASSLERLKDDEQFF TGCGCCAGCAGCTTGGAGAGGCTGAAAGACGATGAGCAGTTCTTC
NA many TRBJ2-2 TRBV5-1 CASSLEGAVKGTGELFF TGCGCCAGCAGCTTGGAAGGCGCAGTAAAAGGAACCGGGGAGCTGTTTTTT
NA few TRBJ2-7 TRBV6-5 CASSYPVGEKAYEQYF TGTGCCAGCAGTTACCCGGTAGGGGAAAAGGCCTACGAGCAGTACTTC
TRBD1 many TRBJ2-1 TRBV5-1 CASSGGTGRGNEQFF TGCGCCAGCAGCGGGGGGACAGGCCGAGGGAATGAGCAGTTCTTC
NA many TRBJ1-1 TRBV20-1 CSARDIQGGVTEAFF TGCAGTGCTAGAGATATCCAGGGCGGTGTCACTGAAGCTTTCTTT
NA once TRBJ1-1 TRBV5-1 CAGSQRAENTEAFF TGCGCCGGCAGCCAACGGGCAGAGAACACTGAAGCTTTCTTT
TRBD2 many TRBJ2-1 TRBV20-1 CSARDLQRGSSYNEQFF TGCAGTGCTAGAGATTTGCAGCGGGGGAGCTCCTACAATGAGCAGTTCTTC
NA few TRBJ2-1 TRBV7-2 CASSSRGGRGFNEQFF TGTGCCAGCAGCTCAAGAGGGGGTCGGGGCTTCAATGAGCAGTTCTTC
TRBD1 many TRBJ1-4 TRBV9 CASSVWGQAYEKLFF TGTGCCAGCAGCGTATGGGGACAGGCCTATGAAAAACTGTTTTTT
NA NA TRBJ2-1 TRBV5-1 CASSLVVGSGNEQFF TGCGCCAGCAGCTTGGTAGTGGGGTCCGGAAATGAGCAGTTCTTC
NA many TRBJ2-7 TRBV25-1 CASSDPSRMGEQYF TGTGCCAGCAGTGATCCCAGCAGGATGGGCGAGCAGTACTTC
NA many TRBJ2-1 TRBV7-2 CASSLGMATHEQFF TGTGCCAGCAGCTTAGGGATGGCTACGCATGAGCAGTTCTTC
TRBD1 medium-sized TRBJ1-1 TRBV6-5 CASSPWTGPNTEAFF TGTGCCAGCAGCCCCTGGACAGGCCCGAACACTGAAGCTTTCTTT
NA many TRBJ2-7 TRBV20-1 CSAIPGGGKGSYEQYF TGCAGTGCTATCCCTGGAGGCGGAAAAGGCTCCTACGAGCAGTACTTC